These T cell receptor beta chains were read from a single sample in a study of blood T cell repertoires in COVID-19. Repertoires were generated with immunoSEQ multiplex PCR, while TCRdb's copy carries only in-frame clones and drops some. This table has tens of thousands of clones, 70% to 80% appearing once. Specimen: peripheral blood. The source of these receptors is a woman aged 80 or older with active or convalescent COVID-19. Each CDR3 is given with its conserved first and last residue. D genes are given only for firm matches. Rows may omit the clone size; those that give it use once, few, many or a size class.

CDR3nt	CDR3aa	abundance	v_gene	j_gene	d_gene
TGTGCCAGCAGCGTCGGCGGGGGGCCAGTGGGATTTCAAGAGACCCAGTACTTC	CASSVGGGPVGFQETQYF	NA	TRBV9	TRBJ2-5	TRBD2
TGTGCCAGCAGCTGGACAGACTGGTATGGCTACACCTTC	CASSWTDWYGYTF	NA	TRBV12-3/TRBV12-4	TRBJ1-2	NA
TGTGCCAGCTCACCCGCGGACAGGGGATCTGAAAAACTGTTTTTT	CASSPADRGSEKLFF	NA	TRBV18	TRBJ1-4	TRBD1
TGTGCCAGCAGCAACAGACAGGGTCTCTACGAGCAGTACTTC	CASSNRQGLYEQYF	NA	TRBV6-5	TRBJ2-7	TRBD1
TGTGCCAGTAGTAAGACAGGGGGCGGCCCTAGCAATCAGCCCCAGCATTTT	CASSKTGGGPSNQPQHF	NA	TRBV19	TRBJ1-5	TRBD1
TGTGCCAGCAGTCCTCAGGTTTATAGCAATCAGCCCCAGCATTTT	CASSPQVYSNQPQHF	NA	TRBV27	TRBJ1-5	NA
TGTGCCAGCAGTCAGGGGTATTTTAACAATCAGCCCCAGCATTTT	CASSQGYFNNQPQHF	once	TRBV6-5	TRBJ1-5	NA
TGTGCCAGCTCACCAGCGGCCTACGGCAATCAGCCCCAGCATTTT	CASSPAAYGNQPQHF	NA	TRBV18	TRBJ1-5	NA
TGCGCCAGCAGCCCCGTAGTATCAGGGGAGGGCGAAAAACTGTTTTTT	CASSPVVSGEGEKLFF	NA	TRBV4-3	TRBJ1-4	NA
TGTGCCAGCTCACCCTATGGGGCAGGGACTCGCGAGCAGTACTTC	CASSPYGAGTREQYF	NA	TRBV18	TRBJ2-7	NA
TGCGCCAGCAGCATGAGGGCTGGCTATGGCTACACCTTC	CASSMRAGYGYTF	NA	TRBV5-1	TRBJ1-2	NA
TGTGCCAGCAGGCCCGGGACTAGCGATGGCGAGCAGTACTTC	CASRPGTSDGEQYF	NA	TRBV7-8	TRBJ2-7	TRBD2
TGTGCCAGCAGCACCTCAAACAGATTACAGGGACCAGATACGCAGTATTTT	CASSTSNRLQGPDTQYF	NA	TRBV7-9	TRBJ2-3	NA
TGTGCCAGCAGACCCGACAGGGGGCTATTCGCGAACACCGGGGAGCTGTTTTTT	CASRPDRGLFANTGELFF	NA	TRBV5-6	TRBJ2-2	TRBD1
TGTGCCAGCAGCTCCCTCGAGGCTAACACCGGGGAGCTGTTTTTT	CASSSLEANTGELFF	NA	TRBV7-9	TRBJ2-2	NA
TGTGCCAGCAAACTCGACAGGTCGAGCTCCTACGAGCAGTACTTC	CASKLDRSSSYEQYF	NA	TRBV7-8	TRBJ2-7	NA
TGTGCCAGCACTCCTCGGTTGGACAGGGCTAACTATGGCTACACCTTC	CASTPRLDRANYGYTF	NA	TRBV2	TRBJ1-2	TRBD1
TGTGCCAGCAGCTTAGGTGTGGGACAGGGCTCCTACGAGCAGTACTTC	CASSLGVGQGSYEQYF	NA	TRBV7-6	TRBJ2-7	TRBD1
TGTGCCAGTAGTGCCCCCAGAGACAGGGATTCCAATCAGCCCCAGCATTTT	CASSAPRDRDSNQPQHF	NA	TRBV19	TRBJ1-5	TRBD1
TGCGCCAGCAGCTTGGACAGGGGTAATGAAAAACTGTTTTTT	CASSLDRGNEKLFF	few	TRBV5-1	TRBJ1-4	TRBD1
TGTGCCAGCAGAACTGGGGCACCCGGGGAGCTGTTTTTT	CASRTGAPGELFF	NA	TRBV12-3/TRBV12-4	TRBJ2-2	NA
TGTGCCAGCAGTCCAAAGGTCATCTGGCTAGCGGATTATACGCAGTATTTT	CASSPKVIWLADYTQYF	NA	TRBV28	TRBJ2-3	TRBD2
TGTGCCAGCAGCCCTGGGGGCAGGGACACTGAAGCTTTCTTT	CASSPGGRDTEAFF	many	TRBV11-1	TRBJ1-1	NA
TGTGCCAGCAAACCCCCCTTGGGGGGTTCGGGAAACACCATATATTTT	CASKPPLGGSGNTIYF	NA	TRBV21-1	TRBJ1-3	NA
TGTGCCAGCAGCGCCCAGGGCTATGAGCAGTTCTTC	CASSAQGYEQFF	NA	TRBV7-2	TRBJ2-1	NA
TGTGCCAGTAGCACCGGTTCCCAAGAGACCCAGTACTTC	CASSTGSQETQYF	NA	TRBV19	TRBJ2-5	NA
TGTGCCAGTAGTCTTTCTTCCCTAGCGGATCGGTACACCGGGGAGCTGTTTTTT	CASSLSSLADRYTGELFF	NA	TRBV19	TRBJ2-2	TRBD2
TGTGCCAGCAGAAGTACCGGGACAGGGGTTCGTGGCTACACCTTC	CASRSTGTGVRGYTF	NA	TRBV28	TRBJ1-2	TRBD1
TGTGCCAGTAGGGGGGGACAGGGGGCTACACTTTATCAGCCCCAGCATTTT	CASRGGQGATLYQPQHF	NA	TRBV19	TRBJ1-5	TRBD1
TGTGCCACCAGTGATTCCACAGGGGGGTCAAGCTCCTACAATGAGCAGTTCTTC	CATSDSTGGSSSYNEQFF	NA	TRBV24-1	TRBJ2-1	TRBD1
TGTGCCATCAGTGATAAAGGGAGAGCCGGCACAGATACGCAGTATTTT	CAISDKGRAGTDTQYF	NA	TRBV10-3	TRBJ2-3	NA
TGTGCCAGCAGCCCTCGGACAGGGTATTCACCCCTCCACTTT	CASSPRTGYSPLHF	NA	TRBV7-9	TRBJ1-6	TRBD1
TGTGCCAGCAGCTACGGACAGGGAGGCTATGGCTACACCTTC	CASSYGQGGYGYTF	NA	TRBV7-2	TRBJ1-2	TRBD1
TGTGCCAGCAGCCCCAGGACAGGGGGCGGAGAGACCCAGTACTTC	CASSPRTGGGETQYF	NA	TRBV7-2	TRBJ2-5	TRBD1
TGTGCCACCAGTGATTTGGGCACTAGCGGACCATACAATGAGCAGTTCTTC	CATSDLGTSGPYNEQFF	NA	TRBV24-1	TRBJ2-1	TRBD2
TGTGCCAGCTCACCACCGGGTCTAGCGGGAGCCGGGGAGCAGTACTTC	CASSPPGLAGAGEQYF	NA	TRBV18	TRBJ2-7	TRBD2
TGTGCCAGCTCACCAGCGTTCGGGAGCCTCGGAACCCAGTACTTC	CASSPAFGSLGTQYF	NA	TRBV18	TRBJ2-5	NA
TGTGCCAGCAGCCAATGGGCGCCCGGACTAGTTAGTAGCGACGAGCAGTACTTC	CASSQWAPGLVSSDEQYF	NA	TRBV3-1/TRBV3-2	TRBJ2-7	TRBD2
TGTGCCAGCAGCCCCGGGGTCTACTATGGCTACACCTTC	CASSPGVYYGYTF	NA	TRBV14	TRBJ1-2	NA
TGTGCCAGCAGCGTAGCAGTGGGCTTGAATCAGCCCCAGCATTTT	CASSVAVGLNQPQHF	NA	TRBV9	TRBJ1-5	NA
TGCGCCAGCAGCTTGGGATCCGGACAATCTAATGAAAAACTGTTTTTT	CASSLGSGQSNEKLFF	few	TRBV5-1	TRBJ1-4	NA
TGTGCCACCAGTGATCGGAGCTTCGGTGAGCAGTTCTTC	CATSDRSFGEQFF	NA	TRBV24-1	TRBJ2-1	NA